Here is one TCR beta chain with its context. Its specificity is not known. The data stem from a study of cytomegalovirus exposure and HLA in healthy donors. Study-level results: When presence/absence was analysed, sequencing depth was taken to be roughly uniform across donors. Reports described diagnosis of cytomegalovirus status by the classifier as highly specific and sensitive. When analyzed later, a missense DCLRE1C variant was found to be linked to TCR beta V- and J-gene trimming.

V lost 3 bases and J 5 bases, leaving 12 bases between the germline ends. The CDR3 contains 13 residues. Germline V gene sequence: CDR1 SGDLS, CDR2 YYNGEE. Primers: 60 Vbeta forward and 13 Jbeta reverse. Libraries were prepared by immunoSEQ multiplex PCR; TCRdb keeps only in-frame clonotypes and omits some of them. This sample has over 65,000 clones, with approximately 75% found just once. The chain is built from TRBV9 and TRBJ2-7; D unclear. The source of this sequence is a human donor in good health. Source material: PBMCs. The CDR3 region is CASSASHGHEQYF. DNA of the CDR3: TGTGCCAGCAGCGCGTCCCATGGCCACGAGCAGTACTTC.